This record concerns one TCR beta chain sequence. As yet, its antigen is unknown. The entry originates in a study of cytomegalovirus exposure and HLA in healthy donors. General study points: Researchers reported that a few CMV-associated chains were confirmed in vitro as CMV antigen-specific. Rarity held for most TCR sequences, but there were some public TCRs that occurred in many donors. Later genetic work tied a missense DCLRE1C variant to beta-chain V and J trimming.

The CDR3 is made up of 16 amino acids. Per germline, CDR1 SGHNT and CDR2 YYREEE (reference sequence). With 0 bases removed from V and 2 bases from J, the gap between germline ends came to 9 bases. Primers included in the PCR were 60 Vbeta and 13 Jbeta primers. Clones were sequenced by immunoSEQ multiplex PCR, and TCRdb holds only the in-frame ones, with some missing. Counted here are 150,000 or so clones, around 80% occurring once; the ten biggest clones make up around 4.3%. Sequencing was performed on PBMCs. The receptor was derived from a woman between 45 and 65 years old in good health and CMV-seropositive. The chain joins TRBV5-4 to TRBJ2-6; TRBD1 is a possible D gene (5 bases). Here the CDR3 reads CASSLAGPPGANVLTF. CDR3 in DNA: TGTGCCAGCAGCTTGGCAGGGCCCCCTGGGGCCAACGTCCTGACTTTC. The full variable domain, in which reference TRBV5-4 and TRBJ2-6 provide the parts outside the CDR3, is ETGVTQSPTHLIKTRGQQVTLRCSSQSGHNTVSWYQQALGQGPQFIFQYYREEENGRGNFPPRFSGLQFPNYSSELNVNALELDDSALYLCASSLAGPPGANVLTFGAGSRLTVL.